What follows are 16 T cell receptor beta chains derived from one specimen sequenced in a study of cytomegalovirus exposure and HLA in healthy donors. PCR used 60 Vbeta primers and 13 Jbeta primers. Sequencing used immunoSEQ multiplex PCR; TCRdb keeps in-frame clones, though not all of them. Here the sample spans over 200,000 clones, more than 75% being singletons. The specimen was PBMCs. The receptor set was obtained from a male donor in good health and CMV-seronegative.

The chain carries TRBV7-3 and TRBJ2-1; tentative D call: TRBD2 (5 bases). CDR1 and CDR2 (germline): SGHTA, FQGTGA. The CDR3 contains 13 residues. Deletions cut 1 base from V and 6 bases from J, with 7 bases between. CDR3 nucleotides: TGTGCCAGCAGCTTAAGAGGGTCCAATGAGCAGTTCTTC. Residues: CASSLRGSNEQFF.

The CDR3 protein is CASSSGTSGRATDTQYF. As DNA, the CDR3 is TGTGCCAGCAGCTCCGGGACTAGCGGGAGGGCCACAGATACGCAGTATTTT. The chain couples TRBV14 to TRBJ2-3; 16 bases agree with TRBD2. Germline CDR1 SGHDN, CDR2 FVKESK. Unmatched junction bases numbered 4, after V lost 5 bases and J lost 2 bases. This CDR3 spans 17 amino acids.

This clone was counted between two and nine times. This rearrangement joins TRBV7-2 to TRBJ1-1; D is unclear. V dropped 5 bases and J dropped 1 base, with 11 bases sitting between them. Per the germline V gene, CDR1 is SGHTA and CDR2 is FQGNSA. The CDR3 has 14 residues. Here the CDR3 reads CASSLTKPNTEAFF. As DNA, the CDR3 is TGTGCCAGCAGCCTGACTAAGCCGAACACTGAAGCTTTCTTT.

This clone turned up a few times. The chain employs TRBV28 and TRBJ1-3; perhaps TRBD1 as D (5 bases). Germline CDR1 and CDR2: MDHEN and SYDVKM. CDR3 length: 12 residues. V was pared by 3 bases and J by 13 bases, with 13 bases between. The CDR3 bases are TGTGCCAGCAGTTTTGGGGCAGGGCGTATATATTTT. It encodes CASSFGAGRIYF.

The genes are TRBV5-1 and TRBJ1-6; 9 bases align to TRBD1. The CDR3 length is 15 residues. Germline lookup yields CDR1 SGHRS and CDR2 YFSETQ. Unmatched junction bases numbered 8, after V lost 3 bases and J lost 10 bases. The CDR3: CASSSGTTGGSPLHF. Here the CDR3 DNA reads TGCGCCAGCAGCTCTGGAACGACAGGGGGATCACCCCTCCACTTT.

V usage is TRBV2 and J usage is TRBJ1-2, with D hard to call. Germline-derived CDR1 and CDR2 are SNHLY and FYNNEI. The CDR3 is 13 amino acids. V dropped 1 base and J dropped 4 bases, with 7 bases sitting between them. The CDR3 loop is CASSEVGGYGYTF. CDR3 DNA sequence: TGTGCCAGCAGTGAAGTCGGAGGCTATGGCTACACCTTC.

This chain connects TRBV5-4 to TRBJ2-5; D possibly corresponds to TRBD2 (6 bases). Trimming took off 0 bases at V and 5 bases at J, with 14 bases between the two ends. CDR3 length: 15 residues. Per germline, CDR1 SGHNT and CDR2 YYREEE (reference sequence). CDR3 DNA: TGTGCCAGCAGCTTGGCTGGGGGGAGTAGGGAGACCCAGTACTTC. It is translated as CASSLAGGSRETQYF. Full variable domain (remainder filled in from reference TRBV5-4 and TRBJ2-5): ETGVTQSPTHLIKTRGQQVTLRCSSQSGHNTVSWYQQALGQGPQFIFQYYREEENGRGNFPPRFSGLQFPNYSSELNVNALELDDSALYLCASSLAGGSRETQYFGPGTRLLVL.

The chain couples TRBV19 to TRBJ1-1, with D tentatively TRBD1 (5 bases). V lost 11 bases to trimming and J lost 0 bases, with 19 bases between them. The germline CDR1 and CDR2 sequences are LNHDA and SQIVND (reference sequence). This CDR3 comprises 15 residues. The CDR3 DNA follows: TGTGCCTCCCAGGCAGGGCCGAACATGAACACTGAAGCTTTCTTT. Amino acid sequence: CASQAGPNMNTEAFF.

This clone has ten or more counts. The J gene is TRBJ2-1, the V gene TRBV5-4, with a weak D call TRBD2 (6 bases). The germline CDR1 and CDR2 sequences are SGHNT and YYREEE (reference sequence). The length of the CDR3 is 13 residues. The V and J ends lost 1 base and 9 bases respectively, with 11 bases between them. The CDR3 loop reads CASSLQGGSEQFF. CDR3 DNA: TGTGCCAGCAGCTTGCAGGGAGGCAGTGAGCAGTTCTTC.

This clone has a handful of counts. The V call is TRBV5-1, the J call TRBJ1-1, with D perhaps TRBD1 (5 bases). V lost 4 bases, J lost 5 bases, and 15 bases lay in between. The CDR3 sequence is 14 residues long. Germline CDR1 SGHRS, CDR2 YFSETQ. CDR3 sequence (DNA): TGCGCCAGCAGCCTCGCGGGGGGGATGACTGAAGCTTTCTTT. This gives the protein CASSLAGGMTEAFF.

J is TRBJ2-5 and V is TRBV7-9; D ambiguous. The CDR3 extends over 13 amino acids. Per the germline V gene, CDR1 is SEHNR and CDR2 is FQNEAQ (reference sequence). V was pared by 5 bases and J by 5 bases, with 12 bases between. The CDR3 DNA follows: TGTGCCAGCAGCCCTGAATCGGTCGAGACCCAGTACTTC. Translating it yields CASSPESVETQYF.

The genes are TRBV5-8 and TRBJ2-3; 8 nucleotides agree with TRBD2. V trimming: 0 bases; J trimming: 2 bases; junction bases outside the gene matches: 5. Germline CDR1 and CDR2: SGHTS and YDEGEE. This CDR3 is built from 16 residues. CDR3 amino acids: CASSLASSGYTDTQYF. DNA for the CDR3: TGTGCCAGCAGCTTGGCTTCTAGCGGGTACACAGATACGCAGTATTTT.

Comments on this clone: This same CDR3 is encoded by further DNA sequences in the sample. V is TRBV18 and J is TRBJ2-7, with no clear D. The CDR3 is 11 residues long. Trimming stripped 3 bases from V and 3 bases from J, with 3 bases between. CDR1 KGHSH and CDR2 LQKENI come from the germline V gene. The CDR3 bases are TGTGCCAGCTCACCCGGCTACGAGCAGTACTTC. This encodes CASSPGYEQYF.

This clone was detected once. The chain employs TRBV7-2 and TRBJ2-5; 13 bases line up with TRBD2. The DNA end lines up better with TRBJ2-7; the J call may be wrong. CDR3 length: 17 amino acids. Germline-derived CDR1 and CDR2 are SGHTA and FQGNSA. The DNA for the CDR3 is TGTGCCAGCAGCCCCGGACTAGCGGGAGCCCTAGGGTACGAGCAGTACTTC. It is translated as CASSPGLAGALGYEQYF.

The genes are TRBV5-1 and TRBJ2-1, with D tentatively TRBD2 (5 bases). The V gene's germline CDR1 is SGHRS and CDR2 YFSETQ. The CDR3 extends over 17 amino acids. V lost 1 base and J lost 9, with 23 bases in between. The CDR3 region is CASSLTGFYGDGSEQFF. The CDR3 DNA follows: TGCGCCAGCAGCTTGACTGGGTTCTATGGAGATGGGAGTGAGCAGTTCTTC.

V usage is TRBV28 and J usage is TRBJ2-7; 8 bases are a match to TRBD2. Germline V gene lookup returns CDR1 MDHEN and CDR2 SYDVKM. The V gene end was trimmed by 6 bases and the J gene end by 3 bases; junction bases not matched to a gene: 16. This CDR3 has 17 amino acids. CDR3 residues: CASRSSGVVAGHYEQYF. The CDR3 bases are TGTGCCAGCAGGAGCTCCGGGGTGGTAGCGGGACACTACGAGCAGTACTTC.